The rows below give T cell receptor beta chains drawn from one sample of a study of OX40 agonist ivuxolimab in advanced cancers. The data were produced by immunoSEQ multiplex PCR, yet TCRdb's version contains in-frame clones alone and is incomplete. The table records 52,000 or so clones, around 85% of them present only once. Specimen: CD4+ or CD8+ T cells sorted from blood, collected in a trial of the OX40 agonist ivuxolimab. All receptors come from an adult with an advanced solid tumor such as melanoma, head and neck, liver or kidney cancer. Each CDR3 is given without its conserved first and last residue.

>TRBJ2-2|TRBV29-1
SVGGQGYTGELF
>TRBJ2-3|TRBV2
ASSEGLVDTQY
>TRBJ1-6|TRBV7-9
ASSLGGVHSPLH
>TRBJ2-2|TRBV6-1
ARRDKNTGELF
>TRBJ2-7|TRBV29-1
SVRTDPYEQY
>TRBJ2-1|TRBV4-3
ASSRSTDYNEQF
>TRBJ2-7|TRBV9
ASSVEGSLRGEQY
>TRBJ2-5|TRBV5-1
ASSSGQSTFQETQY
>TRBJ2-7|TRBV7-9
ASTTSGSSYEQY
>TRBJ2-5|TRBV14
ASSQDKEEQEETQY
>TRBJ2-5|TRBV10-3
AIGGAGRETQY
>TRBJ2-2|TRBV6-5
ASSYGAGYTGELF
>TRBJ2-1|TRBV18
ASSPHPGQGAGEQF
>TRBJ1-5|TRBV2
ASTKSDRYQPQH
>TRBJ2-1|TRBV7-6
ASSLASSSRVNEQF
>TRBJ2-1|TRBV5-1
ASSLDLALYNEQF
>TRBJ2-7|TRBV11-2
ASSLEGYEQY
>TRBJ1-1|TRBV7-2
ASSLDWNGVAF
>TRBJ2-2|TRBV7-3
ASSFLGENTGELF
>TRBJ1-1|TRBV19
ASSQRQGLNTEAF
>TRBJ2-5|TRBV18
ASSPQWAGPKPDQETQY
>TRBJ1-2|TRBV19
ASSPDRWYGYT
>TRBJ2-5|TRBV15
ATSRRNTGTQY
>TRBJ2-3|TRBV5-8
ASSFPGLGVHTDTQY
>TRBJ1-6|TRBV5-6
ASSPTGLNSPLH
>TRBJ2-3|TRBV29-1
SVDGGADTQY
>TRBJ2-1|TRBV5-1
ASSWRGQRYNEQF
>TRBJ2-5|TRBV6-1
ASTKQGPAETQY
>TRBJ1-6|TRBV5-1
ASSSTGGGVGNSPLH